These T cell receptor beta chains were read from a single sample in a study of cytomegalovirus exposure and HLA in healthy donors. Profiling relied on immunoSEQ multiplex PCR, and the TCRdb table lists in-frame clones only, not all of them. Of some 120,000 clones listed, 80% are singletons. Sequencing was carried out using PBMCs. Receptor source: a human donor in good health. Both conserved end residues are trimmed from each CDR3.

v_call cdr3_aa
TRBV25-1 ASSEYPGITGNTIY
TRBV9 ASSVATQGQETQY
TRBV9 ASSHGRGVDIQY
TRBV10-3 AISEGLEKLF
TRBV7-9 ASSLQGNGYT
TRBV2 AIRDPTENYEQY
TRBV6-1 ASSSTGYEQY
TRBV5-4 ASSLAPRTKNTEAF
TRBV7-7 ASSPYQETQY
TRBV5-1 ASSPSTGDGYNEQY
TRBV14 ASSQLVPTGQSGEQY
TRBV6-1 ASRGGASNTEAF
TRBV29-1 SVEEGAGYNEQF
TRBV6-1 ASTPGHSGNTIY
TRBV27 ASSLSKTGGLTDTQY
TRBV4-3 ASSLSTGNEQY
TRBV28 ASSLQVPNQPQH
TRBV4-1 ASSRGGGTEAF
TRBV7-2 ASSLVGQVHYGYT
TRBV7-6 ASSRQGMDSPLH
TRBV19 ASSIGSGGWDEQY
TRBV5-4 ASSLGTGDFGYT
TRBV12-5 ASGLVQGNTGELF
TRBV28 ASSLPGHQPQH
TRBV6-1 ASMKTERSNQPQH
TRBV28 ASNPAGGTDLPGNQPQH
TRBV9 ASSVDGDLGVKRVVGLSYEQY
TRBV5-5 ASSWQGETQY
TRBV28 ASSAPGQGKETQY
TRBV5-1 ASSLGAGGALDTEAF
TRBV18 ASSPQDLRGRQPQH
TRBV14 ASRPGGFAEAF
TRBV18 ASSPGLRSPYEQY
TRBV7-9 ASSFQGAANVLT
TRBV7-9 ASSPGVTADSPLH
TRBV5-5 ASSLVSRETQY
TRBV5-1 ASSQTVSYEQY
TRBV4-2 ASSPTGYGYT
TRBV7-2 ASSFGKADTQY
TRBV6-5 ASGGAGDQPQH
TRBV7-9 SSSFNGVEAF
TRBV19 ASSLVAYGYT
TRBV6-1 ASERTSTYEQY
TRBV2 ASSDRTGYYEQY
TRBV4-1 ASSQDRGSHEQY
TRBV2 ASCGNLYNEQF
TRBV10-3 AIRADQGAPPRPAEGYT
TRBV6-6 ASSYSTLPGETQY
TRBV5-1 ASSPIDSDSNQPQH
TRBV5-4 ASSDRVNTEAF
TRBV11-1 ASSFYTAGGSYEQY
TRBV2 ASLRQGFSYT
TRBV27 ASGTGGTLWAF
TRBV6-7 ASSYRGLGQPQH